This T cell receptor (beta chain) was found in a study of cytomegalovirus exposure and HLA in healthy donors. The data were produced by immunoSEQ multiplex PCR, yet TCRdb's version contains in-frame clones alone and is incomplete. The table lists about 220,000 clones, 80% to 90% of them singletons, with around 3% in the top ten. Study outcomes and limitations: Testing in vitro showed a few CMV-associated chains specific for CMV antigens.

The donors were part of the roughly 120-subject validation cohort, which stood apart from the 666-subject first cohort. Turning to this clone: Antigen: not known.

V was clipped by 3 bases and J by 2 bases; unmatched bases: 7. CDR1 and CDR2 (germline): LNHDA, SQIVND (reference sequence). This CDR3 contains 16 residues. V gene TRBV19 combines with J gene TRBJ2-3; 8 nucleotides line up with TRBD2. What was sequenced was PBMCs. This receptor was identified in a woman between 18 and 29 years old in good health and CMV-seronegative. DNA for the CDR3: TGTGCCAGTAGTATGGATCGCGGGAGGATCACAGATACGCAGTATTTT. It codes for CASSMDRGRITDTQYF.